Following are 14 T cell receptor beta chains from one sample sequenced in a study of T cell responses to AZD1222 COVID-19 vaccine. Using immunoSEQ multiplex PCR, the repertoire was profiled, and TCRdb retains in-frame clones only, with some absent. Seen here are some 120,000 clones, about 79% observed once, and the top ten hold roughly a quarter. Sequencing was performed on peripheral blood, taken 28 days after the second AZD1222 dose. Every receptor here comes from an adult who received the AZD1222 COVID-19 vaccine.

This clone occurred a few times. The J gene is TRBJ2-5, the V gene TRBV28; weak D call: TRBD2 (6 bases). This CDR3 region has 14 residues. Trimming shortened V by 7 bases and J by 3 bases, and 15 bases separated the two germline ends. The V gene's germline CDR1 is MDHEN and CDR2 SYDVKM. The CDR3 sequence is CASNQGTAKETQYF. The CDR3 region has the DNA TGTGCCAGCAATCAAGGGACTGCAAAAGAGACCCAGTACTTC. Drawing the rest from reference TRBV28 and TRBJ2-5, the complete variable domain is DVKVTQSSRYLVKRTGEKVFLECVQDMDHENMFWYRQDPGLGLRLIYFSYDVKMKEKGDIPEGYSVSREKKERFSLILESASTNQTSMYLCASNQGTAKETQYFGPGTRLLVL.

The table lists this clone with a few counts. V gene TRBV11-2 combines with J gene TRBJ2-3; perhaps TRBD2 as D (6 bases). V gave up 1 base and J gave up 6 bases, with 17 bases separating them. This CDR3 region has 16 residues. Germline lookup yields CDR1 SGHAT and CDR2 FQNNGV. The CDR3, as DNA: TGTGCCAGCAGCTTAGCTGGAGCCGGGGCGGGGGATACGCAGTATTTT. As protein: CASSLAGAGAGDTQYF.

The CDR3 spells CASSLGRANTEAFF. The CDR3 nucleotides are TGTGCCAGCTCTCTTGGAAGGGCCAACACTGAAGCTTTCTTT. The rearrangement links TRBV28 to TRBJ1-1, with D unresolved. The germline gives CDR1 MDHEN, CDR2 SYDVKM. The CDR3 has 14 amino acids. Between the trimmed V and J ends, which lost 8 bases and 2 bases, there was a span of 15 bases.

This rearrangement joins TRBV4-3 to TRBJ1-5; D possibly corresponds to TRBD1 (5 bases). This CDR3 comprises 14 residues. CDR1 is LGHNA and CDR2 is YSLEER in the germline V gene. The germline V and J ends were trimmed by 1 base and 7 bases, with 11 bases remaining between them. The CDR3 sequence is CASSQGQGEQPQHF. CDR3 nucleotide sequence: TGCGCCAGCAGCCAAGGGCAGGGAGAACAGCCCCAGCATTTT.

This chain uses TRBV27 with TRBJ2-7; D is unresolved. In germline, CDR1 is MNHEY, CDR2 SMNVEV (reference sequence). Between the trimmed V and J ends, which lost 5 bases and 7 bases, there was a span of 15 bases. The CDR3 extends over 13 amino acids. CDR3 sequence reads: CASSTSRLPEQYF. In DNA form, the CDR3 reads TGTGCCAGCAGTACCTCACGCCTACCGGAGCAGTACTTC.

This clone has a handful of counts. V usage is TRBV7-2 and J usage is TRBJ2-3, with 15 positions matching TRBD2. V lost 5 bases and J lost 4; bases outside the gene matches: 7. The CDR3 is 17 residues long. Looked up from germline, CDR1 is SGHTA and CDR2 is FQGNSA. The CDR3 DNA reads as TGTGCCAGCAGCCGCGGCCGGACTAGCGGGGGGGCAGATACGCAGTATTTT. Protein: CASSRGRTSGGADTQYF.

This chain links TRBV14 with TRBJ1-5; no clear D. The germline V and J ends were trimmed by 1 base and 11 bases, with 9 bases remaining between them. The germline V gene has CDR1 SGHDN and CDR2 FVKESK. CDR3 length: 12 residues. CDR3 sequence (DNA): TGTGCCAGCAGCCAAGGTCGTTCAGCCCAGCATTTT. Translating gives CASSQGRSAQHF.

This clone has only one observation. One end of the junction fails to match germline, which may point to a read error. The rearrangement uses TRBV3-1 (or the pseudogene TRBV3-2) and TRBJ2-5, with TRBD2 as a possible D gene (6 bases). The CDR3 has 13 residues. Germline values: CDR1 LGHDT, CDR2 YNNKEL (reference sequence). The CDR3 coding sequence is TGTGCCGGCAGCCTAAGCGGGTTAGAGACCCAGTACTTC. Translated, it gives CAGSLSGLETQYF.

Only a few counts were recorded for this clone. This chain links TRBV6-5 with TRBJ1-5; 8 positions match TRBD1. Trimming removed 6 bases from V and 5 bases from J; junction bases left unmatched: 6. Germline values: CDR1 MNHEY, CDR2 SVGAGI. The CDR3 length is 14 residues. CDR3 protein: CASRPQGEDQPQHF. CDR3 DNA sequence: TGTGCCAGCAGGCCACAGGGGGAGGATCAGCCCCAGCATTTT.

This chain uses TRBV29-1 with TRBJ2-7; unclear D gene. The ends were cut back, 1 base at V and 1 base at J, with 11 bases in the middle. Germline V gene sequence: CDR1 SQVTM, CDR2 ANQGSEA. CDR3 length equals 14 residues. This chain's CDR3 is CSVEGGLGSYEQYF. CDR3 nucleotide sequence: TGCAGCGTTGAAGGTGGGCTAGGGTCCTACGAGCAGTACTTC.

The chain is built from TRBV19 and TRBJ1-1; no definite D call. Per germline, CDR1 LNHDA and CDR2 SQIVND (reference sequence). The ends were cut back, 3 bases at V and 2 bases at J, with 13 bases in the middle. The CDR3 contains 15 residues. The chain's CDR3 is CASSIRRTPNTEAFF. The CDR3 nucleotides read TGTGCCAGTAGTATCCGACGGACCCCTAACACTGAAGCTTTCTTT.

This chain connects TRBV11-2 to TRBJ1-5, with D unresolved. The CDR3 runs to 13 residues. Germline V lookup: CDR1 SGHAT, CDR2 FQNNGV. V lost 2 bases and J 5 bases, leaving 7 bases between the germline ends. As DNA, the CDR3 is TGTGCCAGCAGCTTAAGACCTGATCAGCCCCAGCATTTT. It specifies CASSLRPDQPQHF.

The CDR3 loop reads CASSFDRRSSSYNSPLHF. In nucleotides, the CDR3 is TGTGCCAGCAGTTTTGACCGCCGTTCGAGCTCCTATAATTCACCCCTCCACTTT. V usage is TRBV28 and J usage is TRBJ1-6; no clear D. With 3 bases removed from V and 0 bases from J, the gap between germline ends came to 15 bases. The germline CDR1 and CDR2 sequences are MDHEN and SYDVKM. This CDR3 spans 18 amino acids.

This chain joins TRBV13 and TRBJ2-1; 9 bases are shared with TRBD2. The germline V gene encodes CDR1 PRHDT and CDR2 FYEKMQ (reference sequence). The ends lost 3 bases at V and 7 bases at J; junction bases unmatched: 7. The CDR3 length is 15 residues. CDR3 DNA sequence: TGTGCCAGCAGCTTCGCGGGCGGGGGGGCGAATGAGCAGTTCTTC. Residues: CASSFAGGGANEQFF.